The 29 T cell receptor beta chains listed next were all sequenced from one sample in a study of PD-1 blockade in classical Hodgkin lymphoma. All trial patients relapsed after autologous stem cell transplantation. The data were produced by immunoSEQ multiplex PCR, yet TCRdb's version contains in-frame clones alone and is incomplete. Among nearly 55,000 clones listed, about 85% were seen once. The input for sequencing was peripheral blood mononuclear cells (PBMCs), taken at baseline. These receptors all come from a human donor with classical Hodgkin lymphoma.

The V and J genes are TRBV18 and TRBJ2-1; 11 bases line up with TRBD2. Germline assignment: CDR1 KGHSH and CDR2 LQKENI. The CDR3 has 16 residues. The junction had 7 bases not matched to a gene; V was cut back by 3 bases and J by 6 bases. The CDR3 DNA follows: TGTGCCAGCTCACCCCGGACAGGGACTAGCGGCAATGAGCAGTTCTTC. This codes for CASSPRTGTSGNEQFF.

DNA for the CDR3: TGTGCCTGGGGATCAGGGGAACCTCAGCCCCAGCATTTT. Amino acid sequence: CAWGSGEPQPQHF. The chain has TRBV30 and TRBJ1-5, with D perhaps matching TRBD1 (6 bases). With 5 bases removed from V and 6 bases from J, the gap between germline ends came to 14 bases. There are 13 residues in the CDR3. Germline CDR1 and CDR2: GTSNPN and SVGIG (reference sequence).

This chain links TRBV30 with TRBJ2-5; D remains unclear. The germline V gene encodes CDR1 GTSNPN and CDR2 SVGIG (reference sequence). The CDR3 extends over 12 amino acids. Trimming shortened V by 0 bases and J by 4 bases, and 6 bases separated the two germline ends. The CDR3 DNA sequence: TGTGCCTGGAGTGTACTGGGAGAGACCCAGTACTTC. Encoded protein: CAWSVLGETQYF.

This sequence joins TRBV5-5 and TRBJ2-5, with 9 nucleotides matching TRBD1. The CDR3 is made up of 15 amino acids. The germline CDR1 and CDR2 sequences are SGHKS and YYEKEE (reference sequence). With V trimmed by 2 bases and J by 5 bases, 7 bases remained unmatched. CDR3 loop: CASSFVPDRGETQYF. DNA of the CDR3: TGTGCCAGCAGCTTCGTCCCGGACAGGGGCGAGACCCAGTACTTC.

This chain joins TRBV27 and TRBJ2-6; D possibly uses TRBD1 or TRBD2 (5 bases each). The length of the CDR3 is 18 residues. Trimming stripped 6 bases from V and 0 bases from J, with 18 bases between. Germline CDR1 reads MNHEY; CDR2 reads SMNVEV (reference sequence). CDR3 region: CASSPGTGKSSGANVLTF. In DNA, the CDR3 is TGTGCCAGCAGCCCTGGGACGGGTAAAAGCTCTGGGGCCAACGTCCTGACTTTC. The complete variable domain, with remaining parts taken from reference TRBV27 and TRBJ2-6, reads EAQVTQNPRYLITVTGKKLTVTCSQNMNHEYMSWYRQDPGLGLRQIYYSMNVEVTDKGDVPEGYKVSRKEKRNFPLILESPSPNQTSLYFCASSPGTGKSSGANVLTFGAGSRLTVL.

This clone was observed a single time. CDR3 coding DNA: TGTGCCAGCGGACGGGGCTTGGCTAATGAAAAACTGTTTTTT. The encoded protein is CASGRGLANEKLFF. The rearrangement links TRBV5-8 to TRBJ1-4; D perhaps matches TRBD1 (5 bases). CDR3 size: 14 residues. Looked up from germline, CDR1 is SGHTS and CDR2 is YDEGEE. V shed 7 bases and J shed 3 bases, with 13 bases lying between them.

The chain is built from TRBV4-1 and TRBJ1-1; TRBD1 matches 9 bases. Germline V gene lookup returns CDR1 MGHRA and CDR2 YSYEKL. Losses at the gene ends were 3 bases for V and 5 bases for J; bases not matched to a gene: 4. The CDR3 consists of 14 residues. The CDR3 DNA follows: TGCGCCAGCAGCCAGGACAGGGGAGAGACTGAAGCTTTCTTT. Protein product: CASSQDRGETEAFF.

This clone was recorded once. The CDR3 spells CASSGGGKTEAFF. The CDR3 DNA is TGTGCCAGCAGCGGTGGGGGAAAAACTGAAGCTTTCTTT. The chain is built from TRBV9 and TRBJ1-1, with a weak D call TRBD1 (5 bases). The V gene lost 3 bases and the J gene lost 5 bases, with 11 bases spanning the gap. The length of the CDR3 is 13 residues. Per the germline V gene, CDR1 is SGDLS and CDR2 is YYNGEE.

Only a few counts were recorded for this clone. The CDR3 region has the DNA TGTGCCAGCAGTGAATATGGGGATGGCTACACCTTC. Translated: CASSEYGDGYTF. The chain employs TRBV25-1 and TRBJ1-2, with unresolved D. The V gene's germline CDR1 is MGHDK and CDR2 SYGVNS. This CDR3 contains 12 residues. Trimming pared 0 bases from V and 6 bases from J, leaving 5 bases between.

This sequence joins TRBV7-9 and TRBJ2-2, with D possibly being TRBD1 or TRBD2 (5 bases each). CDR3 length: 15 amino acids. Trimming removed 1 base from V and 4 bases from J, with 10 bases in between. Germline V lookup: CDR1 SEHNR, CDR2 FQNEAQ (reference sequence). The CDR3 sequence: CASSLETGTTGELFF. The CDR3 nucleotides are TGTGCCAGCAGCTTAGAGACGGGGACCACCGGGGAGCTGTTTTTT.

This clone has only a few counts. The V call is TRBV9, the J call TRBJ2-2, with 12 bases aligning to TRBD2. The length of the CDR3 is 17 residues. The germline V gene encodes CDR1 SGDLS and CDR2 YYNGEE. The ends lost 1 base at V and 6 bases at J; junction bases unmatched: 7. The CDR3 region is CASSVRLAGGFAGELFF. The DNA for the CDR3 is TGTGCCAGCAGCGTAAGGCTAGCGGGAGGGTTCGCCGGGGAGCTGTTTTTT. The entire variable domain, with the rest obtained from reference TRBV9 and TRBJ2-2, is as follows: DSGVTQTPKHLITATGQRVTLRCSPRSGDLSVYWYQQSLDQGLQFLIQYYNGEERAKGNILERFSAQQFPDLHSELNLSSLELGDSALYFCASSVRLAGGFAGELFFGEGSRLTVL.

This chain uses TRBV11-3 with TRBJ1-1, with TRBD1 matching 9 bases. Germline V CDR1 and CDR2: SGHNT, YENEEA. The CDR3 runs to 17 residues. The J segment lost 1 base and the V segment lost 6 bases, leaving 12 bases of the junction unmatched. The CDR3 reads CASRLSQTGQGNTEAFF. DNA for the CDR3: TGTGCCAGCAGGCTTAGCCAAACGGGACAGGGGAACACTGAAGCTTTCTTT.

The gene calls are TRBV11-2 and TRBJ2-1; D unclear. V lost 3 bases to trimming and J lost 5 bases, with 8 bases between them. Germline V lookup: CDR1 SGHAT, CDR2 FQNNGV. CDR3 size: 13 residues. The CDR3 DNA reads TGTGCCAGCAGCTTGGACCGTAACAATGAGCAGTTCTTC. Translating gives CASSLDRNNEQFF.

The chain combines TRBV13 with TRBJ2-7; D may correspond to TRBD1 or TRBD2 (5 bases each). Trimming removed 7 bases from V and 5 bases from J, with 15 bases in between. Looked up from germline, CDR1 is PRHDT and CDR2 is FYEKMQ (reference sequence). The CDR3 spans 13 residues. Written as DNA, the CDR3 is TGTGCCAGCATCATGAGGGGTGGGGACGAGCAGTACTTC. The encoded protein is CASIMRGGDEQYF.

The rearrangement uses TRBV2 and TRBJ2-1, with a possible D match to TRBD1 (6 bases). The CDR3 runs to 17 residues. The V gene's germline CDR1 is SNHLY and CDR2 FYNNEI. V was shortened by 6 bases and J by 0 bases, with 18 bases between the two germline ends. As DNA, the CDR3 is TGTGCCAGCAGAGCCCTTAGTGGACAGAGCTCCTACAATGAGCAGTTCTTC. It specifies CASRALSGQSSYNEQFF. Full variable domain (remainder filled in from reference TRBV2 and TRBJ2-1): EPEVTQTPSHQVTQMGQEVILRCVPISNHLYFYWYRQILGQKVEFLVSFYNNEISEKSEIFDDQFSVERPDGSNFTLKIRSTKLEDSAMYFCASRALSGQSSYNEQFFGPGTRLTVL.

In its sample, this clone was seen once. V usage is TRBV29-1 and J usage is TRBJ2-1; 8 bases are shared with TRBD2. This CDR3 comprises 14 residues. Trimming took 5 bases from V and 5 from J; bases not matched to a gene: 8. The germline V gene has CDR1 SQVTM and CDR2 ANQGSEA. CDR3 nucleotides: TGCAGCGTTTGGGGGCGGGAGGCAAACAATGAGCAGTTCTTC. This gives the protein CSVWGREANNEQFF.

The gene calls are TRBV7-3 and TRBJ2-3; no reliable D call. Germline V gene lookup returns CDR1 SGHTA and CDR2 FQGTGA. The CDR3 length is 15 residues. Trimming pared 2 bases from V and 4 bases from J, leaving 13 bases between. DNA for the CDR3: TGTGCCAGCAGCTTACGGCCCTCTTGGTCAGATACGCAGTATTTT. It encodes CASSLRPSWSDTQYF.

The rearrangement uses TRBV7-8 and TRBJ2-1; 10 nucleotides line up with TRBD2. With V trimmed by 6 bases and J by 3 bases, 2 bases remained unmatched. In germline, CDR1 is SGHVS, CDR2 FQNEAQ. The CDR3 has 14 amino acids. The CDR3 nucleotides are TGTGCCAGCAGGGAGCGGGAGGGCTACAATGAGCAGTTCTTC. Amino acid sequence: CASREREGYNEQFF.

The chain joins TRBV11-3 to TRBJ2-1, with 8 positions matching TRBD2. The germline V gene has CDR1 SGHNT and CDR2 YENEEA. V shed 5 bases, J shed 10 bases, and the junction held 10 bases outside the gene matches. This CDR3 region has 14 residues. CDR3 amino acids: CASSHQRERGEQFF. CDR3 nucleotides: TGTGCCAGCAGCCACCAGCGGGAGAGAGGGGAGCAGTTCTTC.

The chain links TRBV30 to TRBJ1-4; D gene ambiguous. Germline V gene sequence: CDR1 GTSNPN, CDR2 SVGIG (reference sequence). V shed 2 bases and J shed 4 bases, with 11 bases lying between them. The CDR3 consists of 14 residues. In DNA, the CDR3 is TGTGCCTGGAGTCGAGGGTCCTTTAATGAAAAACTGTTTTTT. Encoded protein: CAWSRGSFNEKLFF.

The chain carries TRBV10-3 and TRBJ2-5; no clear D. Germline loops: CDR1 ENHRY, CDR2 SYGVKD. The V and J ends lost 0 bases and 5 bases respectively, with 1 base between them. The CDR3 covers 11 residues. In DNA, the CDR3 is TGTGCCATCAGTGAGTCTGAGACCCAGTACTTC. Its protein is CAISESETQYF.

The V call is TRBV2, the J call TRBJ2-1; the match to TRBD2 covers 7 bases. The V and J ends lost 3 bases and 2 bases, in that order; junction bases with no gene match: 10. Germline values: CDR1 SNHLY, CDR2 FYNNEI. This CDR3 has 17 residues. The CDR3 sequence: CASSDGRTLPTYNEQFF. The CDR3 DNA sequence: TGTGCCAGCAGTGACGGGAGGACCCTCCCGACCTACAATGAGCAGTTCTTC.

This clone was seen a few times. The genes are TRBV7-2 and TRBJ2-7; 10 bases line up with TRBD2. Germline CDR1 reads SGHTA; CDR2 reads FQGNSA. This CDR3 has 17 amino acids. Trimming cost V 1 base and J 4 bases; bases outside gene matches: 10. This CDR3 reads CASSLGGSGRNRYEQYF. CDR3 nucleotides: TGTGCCAGCAGCTTAGGCGGTAGCGGGAGGAATAGGTACGAGCAGTACTTC.

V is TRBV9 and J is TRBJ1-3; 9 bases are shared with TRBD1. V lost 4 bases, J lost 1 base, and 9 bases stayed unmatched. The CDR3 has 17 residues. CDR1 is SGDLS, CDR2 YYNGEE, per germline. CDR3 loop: CASSPRQGGYSGNTIYF. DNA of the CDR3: TGTGCCAGCAGCCCCAGACAGGGGGGTTATTCTGGAAACACCATATATTTT.

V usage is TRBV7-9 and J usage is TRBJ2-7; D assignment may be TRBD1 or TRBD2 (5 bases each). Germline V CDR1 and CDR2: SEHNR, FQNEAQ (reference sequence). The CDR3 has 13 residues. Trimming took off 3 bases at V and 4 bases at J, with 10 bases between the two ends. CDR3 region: CASSLSWGYEQYF. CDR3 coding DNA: TGTGCCAGCAGCTTGAGTTGGGGGTACGAGCAGTACTTC.

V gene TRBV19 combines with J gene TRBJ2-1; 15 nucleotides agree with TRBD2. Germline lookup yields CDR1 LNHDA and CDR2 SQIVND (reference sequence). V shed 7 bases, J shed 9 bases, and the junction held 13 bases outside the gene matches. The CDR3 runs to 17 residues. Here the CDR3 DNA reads TGTGCCAGTACCCGGGCGGTGGGACTAGCGGGAGGCGGTGAGCAGTTCTTC. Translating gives CASTRAVGLAGGGEQFF.

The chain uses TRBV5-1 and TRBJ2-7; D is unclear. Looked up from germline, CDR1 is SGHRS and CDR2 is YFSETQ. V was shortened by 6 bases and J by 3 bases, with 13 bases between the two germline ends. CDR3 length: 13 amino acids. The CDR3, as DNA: TGCGCCAGCACCTGGGGTTCTCGCTACGAGCAGTACTTC. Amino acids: CASTWGSRYEQYF.

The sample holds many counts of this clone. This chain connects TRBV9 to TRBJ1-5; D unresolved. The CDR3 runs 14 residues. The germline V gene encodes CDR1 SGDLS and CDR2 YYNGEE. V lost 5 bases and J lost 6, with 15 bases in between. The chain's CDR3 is CASSISPGSQPQHF. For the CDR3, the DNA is TGTGCCAGCAGTATAAGTCCGGGGAGTCAGCCCCAGCATTTT.

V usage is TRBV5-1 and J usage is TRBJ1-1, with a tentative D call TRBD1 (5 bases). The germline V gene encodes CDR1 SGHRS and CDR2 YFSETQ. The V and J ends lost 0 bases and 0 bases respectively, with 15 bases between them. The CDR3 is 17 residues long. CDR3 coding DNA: TGCGCCAGCAGCTTGGGGGGCCAATCTACCATGAACACTGAAGCTTTCTTT. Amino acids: CASSLGGQSTMNTEAFF.